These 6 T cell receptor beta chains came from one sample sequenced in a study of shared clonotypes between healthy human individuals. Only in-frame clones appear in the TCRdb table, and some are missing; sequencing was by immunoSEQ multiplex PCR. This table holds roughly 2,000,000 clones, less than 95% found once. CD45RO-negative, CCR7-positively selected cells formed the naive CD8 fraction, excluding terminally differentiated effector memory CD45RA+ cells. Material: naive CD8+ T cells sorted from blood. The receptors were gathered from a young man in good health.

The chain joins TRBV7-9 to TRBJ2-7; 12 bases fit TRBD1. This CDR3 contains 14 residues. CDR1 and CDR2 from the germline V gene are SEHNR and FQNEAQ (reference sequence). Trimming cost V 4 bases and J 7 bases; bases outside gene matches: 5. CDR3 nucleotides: TGTGCCAGCAGCTGGGGACAGGGGGCGAGTGAGCAGTACTTC. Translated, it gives CASSWGQGASEQYF.

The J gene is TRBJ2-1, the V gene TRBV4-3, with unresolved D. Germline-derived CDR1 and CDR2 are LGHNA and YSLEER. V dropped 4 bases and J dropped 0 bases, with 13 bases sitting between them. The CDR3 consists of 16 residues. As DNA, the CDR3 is TGCGCCAGCAGCCCTCGCCGCGAGGACTCCTACAATGAGCAGTTCTTC. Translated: CASSPRREDSYNEQFF.

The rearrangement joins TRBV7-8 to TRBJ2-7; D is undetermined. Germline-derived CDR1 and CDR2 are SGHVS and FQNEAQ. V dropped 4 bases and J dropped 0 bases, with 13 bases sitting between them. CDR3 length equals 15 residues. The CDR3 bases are TGTGCCAGCAGCTCCGTCGGCAGGAGCTCCTACGAGCAGTACTTC. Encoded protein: CASSSVGRSSYEQYF.

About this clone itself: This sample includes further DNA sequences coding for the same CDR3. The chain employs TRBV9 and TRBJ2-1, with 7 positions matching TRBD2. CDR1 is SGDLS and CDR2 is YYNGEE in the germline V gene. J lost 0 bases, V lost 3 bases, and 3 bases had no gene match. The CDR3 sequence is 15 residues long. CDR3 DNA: TGTGCCAGCAGCGCCAGCGGGAACTCCTACAATGAGCAGTTCTTC. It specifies CASSASGNSYNEQFF.

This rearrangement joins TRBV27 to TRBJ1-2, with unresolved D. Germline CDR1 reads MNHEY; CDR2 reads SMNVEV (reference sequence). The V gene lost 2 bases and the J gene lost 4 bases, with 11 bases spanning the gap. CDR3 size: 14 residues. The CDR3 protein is CASSLRSEGYGYTF. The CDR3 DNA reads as TGTGCCAGCAGTTTAAGATCAGAGGGCTATGGCTACACCTTC.

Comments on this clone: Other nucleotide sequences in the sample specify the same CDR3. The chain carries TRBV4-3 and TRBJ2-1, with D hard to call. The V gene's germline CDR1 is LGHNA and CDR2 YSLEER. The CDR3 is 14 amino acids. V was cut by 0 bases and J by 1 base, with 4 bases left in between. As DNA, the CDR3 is TGCGCCAGCAGCCAAGAGAGGTCCTACAATGAGCAGTTCTTC. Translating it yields CASSQERSYNEQFF.